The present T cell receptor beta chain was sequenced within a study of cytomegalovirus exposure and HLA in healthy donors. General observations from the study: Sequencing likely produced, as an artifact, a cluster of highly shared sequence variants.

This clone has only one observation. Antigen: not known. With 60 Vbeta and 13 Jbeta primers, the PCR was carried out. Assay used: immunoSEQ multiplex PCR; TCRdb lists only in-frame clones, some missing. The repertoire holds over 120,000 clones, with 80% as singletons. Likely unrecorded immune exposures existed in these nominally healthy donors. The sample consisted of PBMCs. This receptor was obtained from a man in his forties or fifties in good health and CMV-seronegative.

The CDR3 bases are TGTGCCAGCAGCTTAGGGCCCGATGTATACGAGCAGTACTTC. This sequence encodes CASSLGPDVYEQYF. The chain couples TRBV11-2 to TRBJ2-7; D call uncertain. The CDR3 sequence is 14 residues long. V lost 1 base to trimming and J lost 4 bases, with 11 bases between them. CDR1 SGHAT and CDR2 FQNNGV come from the germline V gene.